This T cell receptor (beta chain) was captured by sequencing in a study of T-cell reconstitution after alpha-beta-depleted transplantation in children. Study-level findings and limits: At one year after transplant, newly produced T cells mostly accounted for T-cell counts and diversity.

This clonotype was observed at least ten times. Antigen specificity is unknown. Library preparation (for TCRbeta) was performed with unique molecular identifiers. TCRdb fed the PCR reads into MiXCR, producing one record per CDR3 protein. The table records 200,000 to 250,000 distinct CDR3 sequences, roughly 10% of them present only once. This CDR3 region has 15 residues. Germline CDR1 and CDR2: SGHTA and FQGNSA. Trimming pared 5 bases from V and 0 bases from J, leaving 13 bases between. The chain recombines TRBV7-2 with TRBJ1-2, with D maybe TRBD1 (5 bases). The TCR was taken from a child less than two years old with acute myeloid leukemia, due to receive a stem cell transplant. This sample comprised PBMCs, obtained before TCRalphabeta/CD19-depleted stem cell transplant. The CDR3 here is CASSPQGEANYGYTF. In DNA, the CDR3 is TGTGCCAGCAGCCCGCAGGGCGAAGCTAACTATGGCTACACCTTC.